The 31 T cell receptor beta chains presented below share a single source sample, sequenced in a study of monozygotic twins with inflammatory bowel disease (dated by TCRdb to the late 2010s). Libraries were built with 5' RACE. The data were produced on an Illumina HiSeq 2500. With the reads reprocessed by TCRdb, a single entry stands for each CDR3 protein sequence and no DNA is reported. The table held for this sample gives approximately 150,000 distinct CDR3 sequences. 2% to 2.5% of the sample lies in the top ten. Sequencing was carried out using blood. Receptors were obtained from a human donor with ulcerative colitis or Crohn's disease, or a healthy co-twin of an affected twin (not recorded which).

The CDR3 protein is CATSPGTIGNTGELFF. The chain is built from TRBV24-1 and TRBJ2-2; lacking DNA, the TRBD1 call made by TCRdb goes unchecked. CDR1 is KGHDR and CDR2 is SFDVKD in the germline V gene. This CDR3 region has 16 residues.

The V call is TRBV4-3, the J call TRBJ1-1. The CDR3 length is 15 residues. Germline CDR1 and CDR2: LGHNA and YSLEER. The CDR3 sequence: CASSQDRTGNTEAFF.

The V call is TRBV29-1, the J call TRBJ2-2. Germline V gene lookup returns CDR1 SQVTM and CDR2 ANQGSEA. This CDR3 region has 12 residues. CDR3 sequence reads: CSVRDTTGELFF.

V gene TRBV20-1 combines with J gene TRBJ1-1; TCRdb's D call, TRBD1, is unchecked because there is no DNA. The CDR3 length is 12 residues. Germline values: CDR1 DFQATT, CDR2 SNEGSKA (reference sequence). This CDR3 is CSASKPGTEAFF.

The gene calls are TRBV6-1 and TRBJ1-4; TCRdb's D call, TRBD1, is unchecked because there is no DNA. Germline CDR1 is MNHNS and CDR2 is SASEGT. The CDR3 has 14 amino acids. Here the CDR3 reads CASSRGTLGEKLFF.

This chain uses TRBV4-2 with TRBJ2-3; TCRdb proposes TRBD2, but this gene call is untestable without DNA. The CDR3 totals 15 residues. Germline V lookup: CDR1 LGHNA, CDR2 YNFKEQ. The CDR3 protein is CASGLSGEGTDTQYF.

The chain couples TRBV30 to TRBJ2-4; TCRdb proposes TRBD1, but this gene call is untestable without DNA. The CDR3 totals 15 residues. Germline V CDR1 and CDR2: GTSNPN, SVGIG (reference sequence). The CDR3 spells CASSRQGLAKNIQYF. The complete variable domain, with remaining parts taken from reference TRBV30 and TRBJ2-4, reads SQTIHQWPATLVQPVGSPLSLECTVEGTSNPNLYWYRQAAGRGLQLLFYSVGIGQISSEVPQNLSASRPQDRQFILSSKKLLLSDSGFYLCASSRQGLAKNIQYFGAGTRLSVL.

This sequence joins TRBV19 and TRBJ2-3; TCRdb outputs TRBD2, but without DNA this stays unchecked. The CDR3 covers 15 residues. The germline gives CDR1 LNHDA, CDR2 SQIVND (reference sequence). CDR3 protein: CASSWNSGATDTQYF. Together with reference TRBV19 and TRBJ2-3, the CDR3 gives the full variable domain: DGGITQSPKYLFRKEGQNVTLSCEQNLNHDAMYWYRQDPGQGLRLIYYSQIVNDFQKGDIAEGYSVSREKKESFPLTVTSAQKNPTAFYLCASSWNSGATDTQYFGPGTRLTVL.

The chain's CDR3 is CASRPDRRGVGDRNQPQHF. The chain joins TRBV12-3 or TRBV12-4 to TRBJ1-5; the D call from TCRdb, TRBD1, cannot be confirmed without DNA. The CDR3 is made up of 19 amino acids.

The V and J genes are TRBV20-1 and TRBJ1-6; TCRdb proposes TRBD1, but this gene call is untestable without DNA. The CDR3 spans 16 residues. The V gene's germline CDR1 is DFQATT and CDR2 SNEGSKA (reference sequence). CDR3 loop: CSARDWGQGAGSPLHF.

J is TRBJ2-3 and V is TRBV6-6; TCRdb outputs TRBD1, but without DNA this stays unchecked. In germline, CDR1 is MNHNY, CDR2 SVGAGI (reference sequence). The CDR3 length is 13 residues. The CDR3 sequence: CASSLLGEDTQYF.

This chain joins TRBV27 and TRBJ1-1; the TCRdb D gene call, TRBD1, has no DNA to confirm it. Germline V lookup: CDR1 MNHEY, CDR2 SMNVEV (reference sequence). The CDR3 contains 13 residues. The CDR3 region is CASSPTGGGEAFF.

The rearrangement uses TRBV18 and TRBJ1-1; TCRdb's D call, TRBD1, is unchecked because there is no DNA. The CDR3 length is 15 residues. The germline gives CDR1 KGHSH, CDR2 LQKENI. Here the CDR3 reads CASSPPQGGQTEAFF.

The gene calls are TRBV7-9 and TRBJ2-3; TCRdb reports TRBD1, a call that lacks DNA to check it against. CDR1 and CDR2 from the germline V gene are SEHNR and FQNEAQ (reference sequence). CDR3 length: 16 residues. This CDR3 reads CASSLGAARDTDTQYF.

The CDR3 sequence is CASSYWDRANYGYTF. V gene TRBV6-2 or TRBV6-3 combines with J gene TRBJ1-2; TCRdb gives TRBD1 as the D gene, but with no DNA this cannot be confirmed. This CDR3 is built from 15 residues. Germline CDR1 is MNHEY and CDR2 is SVGEGT.

The chain couples TRBV5-6 to TRBJ2-3; no DNA is available, so the TRBD2 call from TCRdb remains unchecked. The germline CDR1 and CDR2 sequences are SGHDT and YYEEEE. The CDR3 sequence is 15 residues long. The CDR3 here is CASSSTTTSTDTQYF.

The CDR3 spells CASSFSQGHEQYF. This chain uses TRBV27 with TRBJ2-7; TCRdb calls TRBD1, which cannot be checked without DNA. CDR3 length equals 13 residues. Per germline, CDR1 MNHEY and CDR2 SMNVEV (reference sequence).

This chain uses TRBV7-9 with TRBJ2-7; TCRdb's assignment of TRBD2 cannot be checked, as there is no DNA. CDR1 SEHNR and CDR2 FQNEAQ come from the germline V gene (reference sequence). The CDR3 is made up of 13 amino acids. CDR3: CASSSGLTYEQYF.

The chain is built from TRBV20-1 and TRBJ1-5; the D call of TRBD1 rests on TCRdb alone, since no DNA is present to check it. Germline CDR1 DFQATT, CDR2 SNEGSKA (reference sequence). The CDR3 covers 13 residues. The chain's CDR3 is CSARGTGERSQHF.

The chain combines TRBV29-1 with TRBJ1-2; no DNA is available, so the TRBD1 call from TCRdb remains unchecked. The CDR3 length is 16 residues. The germline CDR1 and CDR2 sequences are SQVTM and ANQGSEA. The CDR3 spells CSVEGTGGETNYGYTF.

The V gene is TRBV10-3, the J gene TRBJ2-7; without DNA, the TCRdb call of TRBD2 cannot be checked. In germline, CDR1 is ENHRY, CDR2 SYGVKD. This CDR3 spans 13 amino acids. The CDR3 loop reads CAITSGATYEQYF.

J is TRBJ2-7 and V is TRBV7-6; TCRdb proposes TRBD1, but this gene call is untestable without DNA. The CDR3 consists of 16 residues. Germline assignment: CDR1 SGHVS and CDR2 FNYEAQ. CDR3 loop: CASSSVSGPMSYEQYF.

V is TRBV20-1 and J is TRBJ1-6; with no DNA, the TCRdb D assignment of TRBD1 cannot be verified. Germline CDR1 and CDR2: DFQATT and SNEGSKA (reference sequence). This CDR3 has 16 amino acids. CDR3 region: CSATRPLSGDNSPLHF.

The V call is TRBV30, the J call TRBJ1-5. The length of the CDR3 is 15 residues. The germline V gene encodes CDR1 GTSNPN and CDR2 SVGIG (reference sequence). The CDR3 protein is CAWSVQAGNNQPQHF.

The V gene is TRBV11-3, the J gene TRBJ2-4; checking the TCRdb D call of TRBD1 is not possible without DNA. The CDR3 runs 15 residues. CDR1 SGHNT and CDR2 YENEEA come from the germline V gene. The CDR3 sequence is CASSYQTGGGNIQYF. The complete variable domain, with remaining parts taken from reference TRBV11-3 and TRBJ2-4, reads EAGVVQSPRYKIIEKKQPVAFWCNPISGHNTLYWYLQNLGQGPELLIRYENEEAVDDSQLPKDRFSAERLKGVDSTLKIQPAELGDSAVYLCASSYQTGGGNIQYFGAGTRLSVL.

Here the CDR3 reads CASSLIQDEQFF. V gene TRBV5-4 combines with J gene TRBJ2-1. Per the germline V gene, CDR1 is SGHNT and CDR2 is YYREEE (reference sequence). The CDR3 contains 12 residues.

The J gene is TRBJ2-7, the V gene TRBV6-1; absent DNA, TCRdb's TRBD2 call cannot be checked. The CDR3 totals 15 residues. Germline CDR1 MNHNS, CDR2 SASEGT. The CDR3 protein is CASRPKGAGGYEQYF.

The chain carries TRBV20-1 and TRBJ1-5; the TCRdb call, TRBD1, lacks DNA for checking. The germline gives CDR1 DFQATT, CDR2 SNEGSKA (reference sequence). The CDR3 totals 16 residues. Here the CDR3 reads CSAIAGTGLEGQPQHF.

The chain employs TRBV12-3 or TRBV12-4 and TRBJ2-5. This CDR3 spans 11 amino acids. The CDR3 loop reads CASSLSETQYF.

The rearrangement joins TRBV20-1 to TRBJ2-1. The CDR3 runs to 12 residues. Germline V gene lookup returns CDR1 DFQATT and CDR2 SNEGSKA (reference sequence). The CDR3 reads CSARFQINEQFF.

The chain joins TRBV12-3 or TRBV12-4 to TRBJ1-2; TCRdb's D call, TRBD1, is unchecked because there is no DNA. This CDR3 comprises 12 residues. CDR3 sequence: CASSLRGRGYTF.